This T cell receptor (beta chain) came from a study of blood T cell repertoires in COVID-19. Looking at the study overall: The study drew acute and convalescent COVID-19 samples from the United States, Italy and Spain. The analysed material was cDNA or gDNA that came from T cells, B-cell-depleted T cells, or PBMCs.

Points on this clone: A junction boundary mismatches the germline segment, possibly from a read error.

The CDR3 is 12 amino acids. The germline CDR1 and CDR2 sequences are GTSNPN and SVGIG (reference sequence). Per the original data handling: Reference gene primer amplification yielded estimated nucleated cell counts. The data were produced by immunoSEQ multiplex PCR, yet TCRdb's version contains in-frame clones alone and is incomplete. V, J and clone size reflect that table, while D and trimming were determined from the DNA. The repertoire holds roughly 100,000 clones, with 87% as singletons. Source material: peripheral blood. This sequence joins TRBV30 and TRBJ2-3; 10 positions agree with TRBD2. This receptor was taken from a human donor in a cohort sampled during active COVID-19. The CDR3 DNA reads TGCGGGCTAGCGGGGGCCACAGATACGCAGTATTTT. Its translation: CGLAGATDTQYF.